This TCR beta chain stems from a study of blood T cell repertoires in COVID-19. The wider study: Italy, Spain and the United States were the sources of the convalescent and acute COVID-19 samples. PBMCs, B-cell-depleted T cells, or T cells provided the cDNA or gDNA that made up the material.

The ends were cut back, 4 bases at V and 5 bases at J, with 13 bases in the middle. Germline V gene lookup returns CDR1 SGHRS and CDR2 YFSETQ. The CDR3 has 14 residues. Original data processing: Quantification of nucleated cells was approximated via reference gene primer amplification. TCRdb's copy holds only in-frame clones and misses some; the assay was immunoSEQ multiplex PCR. D and trimming come from the DNA, and the V and J calls and clone size come from that table. Found here are 100,000 to 150,000 clones, roughly 88% of them singletons; the top ten hold approximately 2%. Input material: peripheral blood. The receptor was isolated from a man aged 65 to 85 with active COVID-19. The rearrangement joins TRBV5-1 to TRBJ2-1; no definite D call. The CDR3 nucleotides read TGCGCCAGCAGCCCTATTCTAGATAACAATGAGCAGTTCTTC. Protein product: CASSPILDNNEQFF.